The 22 T cell receptor beta chains reported below all come from one sample, sequenced in a study of spatial heterogeneity in lung cancer. Time point noted: sample taken at primary tumor resection. Sequencing of whole RNA from tumor, nontumor lung or frozen PBMC involved no sorting. MiXCR, applied by TCRdb to the 5' RACE reads, yields one record per CDR3 protein. This table has almost 75,000 distinct CDR3 sequences, more than 10% appearing once. The sequenced sample was PBMCs, obtained at surgery. The receptors shown here come from a male donor with early-stage non-small cell lung cancer.

This clonotype was seen repeatedly, ten times or more. The rearrangement uses TRBV20-1 and TRBJ2-1, with 11 bases matching TRBD2. This CDR3 contains 16 residues. The ends lost 0 bases at V and 4 bases at J; junction bases unmatched: 5. Germline V gene sequence: CDR1 DFQATT, CDR2 SNEGSKA (reference sequence). CDR3: CSARERTSGSYNEQFF. In DNA, the CDR3 is TGCAGTGCTAGAGAAAGGACTAGCGGGTCTTACAATGAGCAGTTCTTC.

At least ten counts were recorded for this clonotype. The rearrangement joins TRBV10-3 to TRBJ2-3; the D is unclear. There are 11 residues in the CDR3. Trimming shortened V by 4 bases and J by 4 bases, and 3 bases separated the two germline ends. CDR1 is ENHRY and CDR2 is SYGVKD in the germline V gene. CDR3 sequence: CAISAADTQYF. The CDR3 DNA reads as TGTGCCATCAGTGCAGCAGATACGCAGTATTTT.

The genes are TRBV3-1 and TRBJ2-1, with TRBD1 matching over 8 bases. CDR1 is LGHDT, CDR2 YNNKEL, per germline (reference sequence). This CDR3 comprises 17 residues. The V segment lost 0 bases and the J segment 5 bases; nucleotides outside the gene matches: 9. The DNA for the CDR3 is TGTGCCAGCAGCCAAGAGCGATGGACAGGGTTCCACAATGAGCAGTTCTTC. Amino acids: CASSQERWTGFHNEQFF.

There are a few counts of this clonotype. This chain joins TRBV27 and TRBJ2-1; TRBD1 matches at 7 bases. The CDR3 runs to 15 residues. CDR1 and CDR2 from the germline V gene are MNHEY and SMNVEV (reference sequence). Germline trimming cut 3 bases from V and 4 bases from J; bases unmatched to any gene: 6. CDR3 in DNA: TGTGCCAGCAGTTTGGACAGGCAAAGATACAATGAGCAGTTCTTC. It specifies CASSLDRQRYNEQFF.

This clonotype was seen repeatedly, ten times or more. The chain employs TRBV12-3 or TRBV12-4 and TRBJ1-1; D is possibly TRBD1 (5 bases). V was pared by 2 bases and J by 4 bases, with 14 bases between. This CDR3 is 15 amino acids long. CDR3 nucleotides: TGTGCCAGCAGTTTAAGGTCGGGGGTTTCCACTGAAGCTTTCTTT. Amino acids: CASSLRSGVSTEAFF.

The V gene is TRBV12-3 or TRBV12-4, the J gene TRBJ2-5; D is perhaps TRBD1 or TRBD2 (5 bases each). V was cut by 4 bases and J by 7 bases, with 22 bases left in between. The CDR3 loop spans 16 amino acids. DNA for the CDR3: TGTGCCAGCAGTTCTACCGCCGGGACGGTGATTGGGACCCAGTACTTC. Protein sequence: CASSSTAGTVIGTQYF.

The chain joins TRBV12-3 or TRBV12-4 to TRBJ1-1; a weak D match, TRBD1 (5 bases). The germline V and J ends were trimmed by 3 bases and 8 bases, with 7 bases remaining between them. CDR3 length: 11 amino acids. CDR3 sequence (DNA): TGTGCCAGCAGTTTGACAGAAGAAGCTTTCTTT. It codes for CASSLTEEAFF.

The chain employs TRBV6-6 and TRBJ2-1; D gene uncertain. The CDR3 is made up of 13 amino acids. V was clipped by 1 base and J by 4 bases, with 5 bases between them. In germline, CDR1 is MNHNY, CDR2 SVGAGI (reference sequence). The chain's CDR3 is CASSYLGYNEQFF. In DNA form, the CDR3 reads TGTGCCAGCAGTTACTTGGGTTACAATGAGCAGTTCTTC.

V usage is TRBV7-2 and J usage is TRBJ2-1, with D uncertain. The CDR3 spans 14 residues. Germline V CDR1 and CDR2: SGHTA, FQGNSA. The V end lost 2 bases, the J end lost 6 bases, and 11 bases lay between the germline ends. The DNA for the CDR3 is TGTGCCAGCAGCTTAAGAAGACGCGGCAATGAGCAGTTCTTC. Translation: CASSLRRRGNEQFF.

This clonotype was counted only a few times. The chain has TRBV5-6 and TRBJ1-5; tentatively, D is TRBD1 (5 bases). The germline CDR1 and CDR2 sequences are SGHDT and YYEEEE. Trimming cost V 0 bases and J 2 bases, with 9 bases left between them. The CDR3 runs to 15 residues. The CDR3 DNA sequence: TGTGCCAGCAGCTTGGGACAGTTTGGCAATCAGCCCCAGCATTTT. Amino acids: CASSLGQFGNQPQHF.

The chain couples TRBV5-1 to TRBJ1-1, with no clear D. CDR3 size: 13 residues. V dropped 4 bases and J dropped 2 bases, with 9 bases sitting between them. From germline, CDR1 is SGHRS and CDR2 YFSETQ. The CDR3 region is CASSSTLNTEAFF. The CDR3 region has the DNA TGCGCCAGCAGCAGCACACTTAACACTGAAGCTTTCTTT.

The V and J genes are TRBV20-1 and TRBJ2-1, with D possibly TRBD1 on 6 matching bases. Trimming took off 6 bases at V and 6 bases at J, with 15 bases between the two ends. The CDR3 loop spans 13 amino acids. The V gene's germline CDR1 is DFQATT and CDR2 SNEGSKA (reference sequence). The DNA of the CDR3 is TGCAGTGCCCGCCAGGGGTCCAGCAATGAGCAGTTCTTC. This sequence encodes CSARQGSSNEQFF.

This clonotype was recorded many times. The chain's CDR3 is CSASRWDSYNEQFF. The CDR3 DNA is TGCAGTGCTAGTAGGTGGGATTCCTACAATGAGCAGTTCTTC. The V call is TRBV20-1, the J call TRBJ2-1, with unresolved D. The CDR3 loop spans 14 amino acids. The V end was cut by 3 bases, the J end by 1 base, with 10 bases between. Germline assignment: CDR1 DFQATT and CDR2 SNEGSKA (reference sequence).

This clonotype was recorded a few times. The V and J genes are TRBV12-3 or TRBV12-4 and TRBJ2-5; TRBD1 agrees at 11 bases. CDR3 length equals 14 residues. Trimming removed 6 bases from V and 4 bases from J; junction bases left unmatched: 4. The CDR3 reads CASSLDRGLETQYF. Here the CDR3 DNA reads TGTGCCAGCAGCCTGGACAGGGGGCTAGAGACCCAGTACTTC.

The gene calls are TRBV7-2 and TRBJ2-7; D perhaps matches TRBD2 (6 bases). The germline V gene encodes CDR1 SGHTA and CDR2 FQGNSA. The CDR3 contains 15 residues. Trimming cost V 5 bases and J 3 bases, with 17 bases left between them. Written as DNA, the CDR3 is TGTGCCAGCAGCCTAGACCCCGGCGGGAACTACGAGCAGTACTTC. Translating it yields CASSLDPGGNYEQYF.

The chain uses TRBV28 and TRBJ2-1, with 13 bases matching TRBD2. The CDR3 runs 14 residues. J lost 9 bases, V lost 5 bases, and 4 bases had no gene match. Germline V lookup: CDR1 MDHEN, CDR2 SYDVKM. In DNA, the CDR3 is TGTGCCAGCAGTAGGACTAGCGGGAGTGGTGAGCAGTTCTTC. Translating gives CASSRTSGSGEQFF.

This clonotype has a handful of counts. This chain connects TRBV12-5 to TRBJ1-6, with D possibly TRBD1 on 6 matching bases. CDR1 is LGHNT, CDR2 FRNRAP, per germline. The CDR3 contains 12 residues. Trimming shortened V by 6 bases and J by 15 bases, and 15 bases separated the two germline ends. CDR3 in amino acids: CASGGTTGHLHF. In nucleotides, the CDR3 is TGTGCTAGTGGCGGGACAACCGGGCACCTCCACTTT.

This clonotype was seen at least ten times. V gene TRBV29-1 combines with J gene TRBJ2-1; 8 nucleotides align to TRBD1. Trimming cost V 3 bases and J 7 bases; bases outside gene matches: 11. The CDR3 loop spans 15 amino acids. Germline CDR1 and CDR2: SQVTM and ANQGSEA. The CDR3 sequence is CSVEGATGVTNEQFF. The CDR3 region has the DNA TGCAGCGTTGAGGGCGCGACAGGGGTAACGAATGAGCAGTTCTTC.

The chain couples TRBV5-1 to TRBJ1-5, with a possible D match to TRBD1 (5 bases). The CDR3 loop spans 16 amino acids. Per the germline V gene, CDR1 is SGHRS and CDR2 is YFSETQ. Trimming pared 4 bases from V and 4 bases from J, leaving 18 bases between. This CDR3 is CASSLQPRVSNQPQHF. The DNA of the CDR3 is TGCGCCAGCAGCCTACAACCCAGGGTTTCTAATCAGCCCCAGCATTTT.

The chain recombines TRBV7-2 with TRBJ2-7; 7 bases fit TRBD1. The length of the CDR3 is 16 residues. V lost 2 bases and J lost 4; bases outside the gene matches: 11. CDR1 is SGHTA and CDR2 is FQGNSA in the germline V gene. The CDR3 DNA sequence: TGTGCCAGCAGCTTATTTCAGGGGACAGTTCGATACGAGCAGTACTTC. This sequence encodes CASSLFQGTVRYEQYF.

This clonotype has a count of ten or more. V gene TRBV10-2 combines with J gene TRBJ1-2; D possibly corresponds to TRBD1 (5 bases). Germline loops: CDR1 WSHSY, CDR2 SAAADI. V lost 2 bases, J lost 4 bases, and 11 bases lay in between. CDR3 length equals 14 residues. CDR3 amino acids: CASSEMGRSYGYTF. The CDR3 DNA reads TGCGCCAGCAGTGAGATGGGGCGGAGCTATGGCTACACCTTC.

This clonotype was found many times. The chain carries TRBV30 and TRBJ2-1, with 8 bases identical to TRBD2. The junction had 6 bases not matched to a gene; V was cut back by 2 bases and J by 6 bases. The V gene's germline CDR1 is GTSNPN and CDR2 SVGIG (reference sequence). The CDR3 is made up of 14 amino acids. The CDR3 loop reads CAWSLSGTSNEQFF. The CDR3 DNA follows: TGTGCCTGGAGTCTCTCCGGGACTAGCAATGAGCAGTTCTTC.